These 2 T cell receptor beta chains came from one sample sequenced in a study of blood T cells in healthy people across ages. Alongside a J-beta primer mix, a sample-barcoded 5' primer served in a second PCR lasting roughly 7 to 11 cycles. Using its own MiXCR run on the 5' RACE reads, TCRdb lists one record per CDR3 protein. The sample lists over 1,500,000 distinct CDR3 sequences, less than 50% occurring once. Material for sequencing was blood. These receptors all come from a middle-aged woman in good health.

V gene TRBV7-8 combines with J gene TRBJ2-3; D possibly corresponds to TRBD2 (7 bases). CDR1 is SGHVS and CDR2 is FQNEAQ in the germline V gene. V was shortened by 4 bases and J by 3 bases, with 17 bases between the two germline ends. CDR3 length: 16 amino acids. In DNA, the CDR3 is TGTGCCAGCAGCTCCTGGGCGGGGGCCCCGACAGATACGCAGTATTTT. The encoded protein is CASSSWAGAPTDTQYF.

This clonotype was seen more than once but under ten times. The genes are TRBV10-3 and TRBJ2-1; 12 nucleotides align to TRBD2. The CDR3 contains 16 residues. V dropped 8 bases and J dropped 6; count of bases not matched to a gene: 11. The germline CDR1 and CDR2 sequences are ENHRY and SYGVKD. CDR3 coding DNA: TGTGCCATCGCTACTAGCGGGGGGCGTGTCGGCAATGAGCAGTTCTTC. Protein product: CAIATSGGRVGNEQFF.